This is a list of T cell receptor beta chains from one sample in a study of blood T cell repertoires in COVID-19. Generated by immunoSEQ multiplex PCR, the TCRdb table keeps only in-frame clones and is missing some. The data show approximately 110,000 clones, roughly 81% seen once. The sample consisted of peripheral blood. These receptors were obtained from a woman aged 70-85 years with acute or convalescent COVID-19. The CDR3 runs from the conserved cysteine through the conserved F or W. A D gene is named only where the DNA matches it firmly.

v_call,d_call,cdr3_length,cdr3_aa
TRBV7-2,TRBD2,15,CASSPQGSGGYEQYF
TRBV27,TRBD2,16,CASSLLWDSGGNEQFF
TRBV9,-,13,CASSAFVDTEAFF
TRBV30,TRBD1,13,CACHDREDSPLHF
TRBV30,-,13,CAWSVGTLPLPYF
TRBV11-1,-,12,CASSPGIAEAFF
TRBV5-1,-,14,CASSRGFISYEQYF
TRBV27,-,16,CASSLSWVGRGYEQYF
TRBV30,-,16,CAWSSPGAATNEKLFF
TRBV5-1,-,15,CASSLVGQPSYEQYF
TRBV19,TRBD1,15,CASSPDREGPEKLFF
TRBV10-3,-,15,CAISERTVLNTEAFF
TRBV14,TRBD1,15,CASSQGQGSTGELFF
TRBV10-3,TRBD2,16,CAIRAERGGLYYEQYF
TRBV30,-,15,CAWSVDGKGNQPQHF
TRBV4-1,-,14,CASSQVPSSAEQYF
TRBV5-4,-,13,CASSLNMNTEAFF
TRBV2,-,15,CASRTLRGHTGELFF
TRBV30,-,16,CAWSVPLPGVNSPLHF
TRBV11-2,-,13,CASSPRFPYEQYF
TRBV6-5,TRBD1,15,CASSSTGARYNEQFF
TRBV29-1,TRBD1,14,CSVRWDRGTGELFF